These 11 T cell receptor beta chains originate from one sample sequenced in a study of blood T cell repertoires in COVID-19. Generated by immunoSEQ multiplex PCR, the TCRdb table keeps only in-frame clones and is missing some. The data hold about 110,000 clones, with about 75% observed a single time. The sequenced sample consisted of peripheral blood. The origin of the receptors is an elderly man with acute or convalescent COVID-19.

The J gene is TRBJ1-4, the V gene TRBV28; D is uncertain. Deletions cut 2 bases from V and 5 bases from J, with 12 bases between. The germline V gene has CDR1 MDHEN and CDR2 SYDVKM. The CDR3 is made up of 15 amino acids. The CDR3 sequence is CASSLIGNANEKLFF. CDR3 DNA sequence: TGTGCCAGCAGTTTAATCGGGAATGCAAATGAAAAACTGTTTTTT.

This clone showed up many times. In nucleotides, the CDR3 is TGTGCCAGCAGTTTATTAGGCCCGCAGGCCGAGCAGTACTTC. Protein: CASSLLGPQAEQYF. The V gene is TRBV28, the J gene TRBJ2-7; D uncertain. CDR3 length: 14 amino acids. The V gene's germline CDR1 is MDHEN and CDR2 SYDVKM. V gave up 1 base and J gave up 6 bases, with 13 bases separating them.

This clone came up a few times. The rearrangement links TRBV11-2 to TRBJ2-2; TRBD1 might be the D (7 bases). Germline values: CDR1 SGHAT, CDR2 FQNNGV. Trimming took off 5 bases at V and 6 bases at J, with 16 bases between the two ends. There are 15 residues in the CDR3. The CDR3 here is CASSTRQGGPGELFF. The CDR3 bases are TGTGCCAGCAGCACCCGACAGGGAGGTCCCGGGGAGCTGTTTTTT.

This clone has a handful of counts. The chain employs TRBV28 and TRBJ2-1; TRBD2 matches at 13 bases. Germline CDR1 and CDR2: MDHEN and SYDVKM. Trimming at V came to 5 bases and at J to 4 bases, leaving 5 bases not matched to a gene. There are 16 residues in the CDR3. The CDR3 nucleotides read TGTGCCAGCAGTCCGGGGACTAGCGGGAATTACAATGAGCAGTTCTTC. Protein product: CASSPGTSGNYNEQFF.

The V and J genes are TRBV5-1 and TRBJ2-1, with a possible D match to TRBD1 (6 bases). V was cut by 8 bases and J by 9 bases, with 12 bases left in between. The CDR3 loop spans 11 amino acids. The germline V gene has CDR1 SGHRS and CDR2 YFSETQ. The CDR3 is CASRTEGEQFF. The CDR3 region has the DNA TGCGCCAGTCGGACAGAAGGTGAGCAGTTCTTC.

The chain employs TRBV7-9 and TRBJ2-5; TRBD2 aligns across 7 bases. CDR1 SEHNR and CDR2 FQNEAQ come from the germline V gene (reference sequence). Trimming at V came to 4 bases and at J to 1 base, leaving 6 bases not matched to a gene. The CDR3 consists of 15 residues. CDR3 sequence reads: CASSSRASGQETQYF. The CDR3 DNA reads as TGTGCCAGCAGCTCTAGGGCTAGCGGCCAAGAGACCCAGTACTTC.

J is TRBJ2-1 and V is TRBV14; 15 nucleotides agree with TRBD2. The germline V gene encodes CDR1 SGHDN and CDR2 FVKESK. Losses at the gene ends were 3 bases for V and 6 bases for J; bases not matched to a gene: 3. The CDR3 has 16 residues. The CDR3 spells CASSHPGLAGGNEQFF. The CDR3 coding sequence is TGTGCCAGCAGCCATCCGGGACTAGCGGGAGGCAATGAGCAGTTCTTC.

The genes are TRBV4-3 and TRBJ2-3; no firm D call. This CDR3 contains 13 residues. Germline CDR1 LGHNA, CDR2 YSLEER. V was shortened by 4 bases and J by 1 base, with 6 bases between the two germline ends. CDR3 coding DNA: TGCGCCAGCAGCCGTGGGCGCACAGATACGCAGTATTTT. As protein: CASSRGRTDTQYF.

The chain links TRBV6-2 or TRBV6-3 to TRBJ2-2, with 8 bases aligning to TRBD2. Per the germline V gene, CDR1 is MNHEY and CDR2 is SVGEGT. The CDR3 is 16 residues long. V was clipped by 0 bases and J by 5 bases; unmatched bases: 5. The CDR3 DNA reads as TGTGCCAGCAGTTACTCGATTCCGGGAGGGACCGGGGAGCTGTTTTTT. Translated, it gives CASSYSIPGGTGELFF.

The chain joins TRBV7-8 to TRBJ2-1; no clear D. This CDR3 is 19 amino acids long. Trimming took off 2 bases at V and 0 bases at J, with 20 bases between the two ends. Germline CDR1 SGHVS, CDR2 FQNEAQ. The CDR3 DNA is TGTGCCAGCAGCTTATACGCCCCTCGAGGAACGAGCTCCTACAATGAGCAGTTCTTC. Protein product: CASSLYAPRGTSSYNEQFF.

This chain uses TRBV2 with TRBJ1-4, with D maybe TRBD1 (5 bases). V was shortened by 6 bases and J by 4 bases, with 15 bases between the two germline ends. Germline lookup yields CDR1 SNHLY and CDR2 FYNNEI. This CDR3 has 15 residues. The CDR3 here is CASREGRPYNEKLFF. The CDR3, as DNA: TGTGCCAGCAGGGAGGGACGGCCGTATAATGAAAAACTGTTTTTT.